This TCR beta chain originates from a study of T cell repertoires in cytomegalovirus infection. The overall study: HLA-B-restricted CMV epitopes that are well studied, plus recently identified HLA-C-restricted ones, were used by the study. Based on public TCR beta signatures, there were indications of CMV infection and of a matching HLA type.

Study conclusions and caveats: In two of eight donors, the top clonotype was HLA-C-restricted CMV-specific.

Using its own MiXCR run on the reads, TCRdb lists one record per CDR3 protein. The table shows around 900,000 distinct CDR3 sequences, with roughly 31% occurring only once. This clonotype was seen only a few times. Its antigen remains unknown. Trimming stripped 0 bases from V and 6 bases from J, with 9 bases between. Germline CDR1 and CDR2: MNHEY and SVGAGI. This CDR3 contains 13 residues. The input for sequencing was cultured CD8+ T cells from PBMCs, taken from culture after CMV antigen stimulation. The sequence was obtained from a human donor in good health (CMV status not recorded). Some clones in this sample may be carry-over from other donors' samples. This chain links TRBV6-5 with TRBJ2-7; D is perhaps TRBD2 (6 bases). CDR3 in amino acids: CASSYSEGIEQYF. In DNA, the CDR3 is TGTGCCAGCAGTTACTCGGAGGGGATCGAGCAGTACTTC.